This is a list of T cell receptor beta chains from one sample in a study of cytomegalovirus exposure and HLA in healthy donors. Repertoires were generated with immunoSEQ multiplex PCR, while TCRdb's copy carries only in-frame clones and drops some. The ten top clones account for approximately 11%, within a sample of tens of thousands of clones. The material sequenced was PBMCs. The receptors stem from a woman between 45 and 60 years old in good health and CMV-seropositive. The CDR3 runs from the conserved cysteine through the conserved F or W. The D gene is left open where the match is weak.

>TRBJ2-7|-|14|TRBV5-1
TGCGCCAGCAGCCCCATGGACGGGGGAGGCGAGCAGTACTTC
CASSPMDGGGEQYF
>TRBJ1-4|-|16|TRBV18
TGTGCCAGCTCACCACCAGACTCCTCCTACGGCGAAAAACTGTTTTTT
CASSPPDSSYGEKLFF
>TRBJ1-2|-|11|TRBV20-1
TGCAGTGCTAGGCAGGGGTATGGCTACACCTTC
CSARQGYGYTF
>TRBJ1-1|-|13|TRBV6-5
TGTGCCAGCAGTTACCTCTCAGGGACTGAAGCTTTCTTT
CASSYLSGTEAFF
>TRBJ1-5|TRBD1|16|TRBV4-1
TGCGCCAGCAGCCAAAGGGACAGTACGGGCAATCAGCCCCAGCATTTT
CASSQRDSTGNQPQHF
>TRBJ2-4|-|16|TRBV28
TGTGCCAGCAGTACCCACGACTACCTAGCCAAAAACATTCAGTACTTC
CASSTHDYLAKNIQYF
>TRBJ2-7|-|12|TRBV2
TGTGCCAGCAAAAGAGACACCTACGAGCAGTACTTC
CASKRDTYEQYF
>TRBJ1-2|TRBD1|17|TRBV2
TGTGCCAGCGTCCCCGGGACAGGGGGCGCCCGGAAGGTTGGCTACACCTTC
CASVPGTGGARKVGYTF
>TRBJ2-1|-|18|TRBV10-2
TGCGCCAGCAGTGAGCCATACCTCGCGGGGCGCTCCTACAATGAGCAGTTCTTC
CASSEPYLAGRSYNEQFF
>TRBJ2-6|TRBD2|15|TRBV6-6
TGTGCCAGCAGGGGACTAGGCTCTGGGGCCAACGTCCTGACTTTC
CASRGLGSGANVLTF
>TRBJ1-1|TRBD1|15|TRBV19
TGTGCCAGTAGTATGACCGAGACAGGGGCTCCTGAAGCTTTCTTT
CASSMTETGAPEAFF
>TRBJ1-2|TRBD1|14|TRBV4-1
TGCGCCAGCAGCCATGTACAGGGGCGGGATGGCTACACCTTC
CASSHVQGRDGYTF
>TRBJ2-3|-|14|TRBV18
TGTGCCAGCTCCCTGAGCTTGGGGCAAGATACGCAGTATTTT
CASSLSLGQDTQYF
>TRBJ2-7|TRBD1|13|TRBV10-3
TGTGCCATCAGTTGGGACAGAACCTACGAGCAGTACTTC
CAISWDRTYEQYF
>TRBJ2-7|TRBD1|14|TRBV27
TGTGCCAGCAGTCATATCGACAGGGCGGACGAGCAGTACTTC
CASSHIDRADEQYF
>TRBJ2-1|TRBD2|15|TRBV10-2
TGCGCCAGCAGGAGGACTAGCGGTTCCTACAATGAGCAGTTCTTC
CASRRTSGSYNEQFF
>TRBJ2-7|-|15|TRBV6-6
TGTGCCAGCTCAGAAGAAGGGGACAAAACCTACGAGCAGTACTTC
CASSEEGDKTYEQYF
>TRBJ1-1|-|14|TRBV10-3
TGTGCCATCAGTGACTGGACAGCGAACACTGAAGCTTTCTTT
CAISDWTANTEAFF
>TRBJ1-5|TRBD1|17|TRBV4-1
TGCGCCAGCAGCCAGTTCGGGACAGGGTTTATGAATCAGCCCCAGCATTTT
CASSQFGTGFMNQPQHF
>TRBJ2-3|TRBD2|16|TRBV7-2
TGTGCCAGCAGCCCAGGACCGGGGAGGGGTTCAGATACGCAGTATTTT
CASSPGPGRGSDTQYF
>TRBJ1-5|-|14|TRBV19
TGTGCCAGTAGACCCCGGGACAACAATCAGCCCCAGCATTTT
CASRPRDNNQPQHF
>TRBJ2-7|-|14|TRBV7-9
TGTGCCAGCAGCTTATGGGCAGGGGATTACGAGCAGTACTTC
CASSLWAGDYEQYF
>TRBJ1-4|-|13|TRBV11-2
TGTGCCAGCAGCCGACCGGGACATGGAAAACTGTTTTTT
CASSRPGHGKLFF
>TRBJ1-6|-|10|TRBV10-1
TGCGCCAACTTGGAGTCACCCCTCCACTTT
CANLESPLHF
>TRBJ1-2|TRBD1|16|TRBV5-6
TGTGCCAGCATCCAGACAGGGGAAAGGAATATCCGTGGCTACACCTTC
CASIQTGERNIRGYTF
>TRBJ2-3|-|15|TRBV5-1
TGCGCCAGCAGCTTTTCGCGGGCTTTCGGAGATACGCAGTATTTT
CASSFSRAFGDTQYF
>TRBJ1-2|-|13|TRBV6-6
TGTGCCAGCAGGGACATGGGGTACTATGGCTACACCTTC
CASRDMGYYGYTF
>TRBJ1-1|-|15|TRBV27
TGTGCCAGCAGTTTCCTCGGACAGCCCAACACTGAAGCTTTCTTT
CASSFLGQPNTEAFF
>TRBJ1-4|TRBD1|17|TRBV9
TGTGCCAGCAGCGTAGCTACAGGGGGAGCGACTAATGAAAAACTGTTTTTT
CASSVATGGATNEKLFF
>TRBJ2-2|-|14|TRBV5-5
TGTGCCAGCAGCCGAACAGGGAACACCGGGGAGCTGTTTTTT
CASSRTGNTGELFF
>TRBJ2-7|-|16|TRBV4-1
TGCGCCAGCAGCCAAAGCAGGGCAGGCGGCTCCTACGAGCAGTACTTC
CASSQSRAGGSYEQYF
>TRBJ1-1|-|15|TRBV6-5
TGTGCCAGCAGCCCGGAGGACGAGTTGGTAACTGAAGCTTTCTTT
CASSPEDELVTEAFF
>TRBJ1-3|-|15|TRBV18
TGTGCCAGCTCACCACAGGAGGGGAGGCGAAACACCATATATTTT
CASSPQEGRRNTIYF
>TRBJ1-1|-|14|TRBV19
TGTGCCAGTAGTATATGGGGGCGGAACACTGAAGCTTTCTTT
CASSIWGRNTEAFF
>TRBJ2-2|-|15|TRBV5-6
TGTGCCAGCAGCTTTGGCGGGGTTTCGTCCGGGGAGCTGTTTTTT
CASSFGGVSSGELFF
>TRBJ2-7|TRBD2|14|TRBV7-9
TGTGCCAGCAGCCCCCCCGTGGGGGGGTACGAGCAGTACTTC
CASSPPVGGYEQYF